This is a list of T cell receptor beta chains from one sample in a study of tumor and adjacent non-tumor tissue in lung cancer. TCRdb recomputed calls from the multiplex PCR reads with MiXCR, one row per CDR3 protein. In the table there are 90,000 to 100,000 distinct CDR3 sequences, 80% of which are singletons. The sequencing sample was made of distant non-tumor lung tissue. All receptors derive from a man in his fifties or sixties with small cell lung cancer. Both conserved end residues are part of each CDR3. A D gene is named only where the DNA matches it firmly. Clone size, where shown, is once, few, many, or a class for clones that have expanded.

abundance	v_gene	j_gene	d_gene	CDR3nt	CDR3aa
-	TRBV29-1	TRBJ1-1	TRBD1	TGCAGCGCCAGGGGGGGGGCAGGAAGGACTGAAGCTTCCTTT	CSARGGAGRTEASF
-	TRBV11-3	TRBJ1-5	-	TGTGGCAGCAGCTCGGGGAGGGATCAACCCCAGCATTTT	CGSSSGRDQPQHF
-	TRBV11-3	TRBJ1-2	-	TGTGCCACTATGACGGGTTGCTATGGCTACACCTTC	CATMTGCYGYTF
-	TRBV6-2/TRBV6-3	TRBJ2-7	TRBD2	TGTGCCAGCATGATAGCGGGAGCCCCTACGGAGCATTACTTC	CASMIAGAPTEHYF
-	TRBV11-2	TRBJ2-1	-	TGCGCCAGCCAGAAGTGGCAGGGCGACAATGAGCAGCCCTTC	CASQKWQGDNEQPF
-	TRBV28	TRBJ2-7	TRBD1	TGTGCCAGTAGAACCGGGACAGGGGTCTACGAGCAGTACTTC	CASRTGTGVYEQYF
few	TRBV11-2	TRBJ2-7	-	TGTGCCAGCAGCCCTACAGCGGTGGCCTCCTACGAGCACTACTTC	CASSPTAVASYEHYF
-	TRBV13	TRBJ2-1	TRBD1	TGTGCCAACAGCTCTAGTCGAGGGGGCGATGGTAAGCAGTTCTTC	CANSSSRGGDGKQFF
many	TRBV6-5	TRBJ2-2	TRBD1	TGTGCCAGCTGGGGGGCTCCGGGACAGGGGTCCGGGGAGCTGTTTTTT	CASWGAPGQGSGELFF
-	TRBV6-5	TRBJ2-1	-	TGTGTCAACAGTTCGACTTACAATGAGCAGTTCTTC	CVNSSTYNEQFF
-	TRBV12-3/TRBV12-4	TRBJ1-5	-	TGTGCCAGCAGCCGAGTGAATCAGCCCCAGCATTTT	CASSRVNQPQHF
medium-sized	TRBV29-1	TRBJ2-5	-	TGCAGCGCCGGGAATGGGGGGTCGATGGAGACCCAGTACTTC	CSAGNGGSMETQYF
many	TRBV20-1	TRBJ2-5	-	TGCAGTGCTAGACCCTTTACTGGAGATGGTTTGTCCCAGTACTTC	CSARPFTGDGLSQYF
-	TRBV29-1	TRBJ2-1	TRBD2	TGCAGTGCTGGAGGTAGCGGGAATGGTGAGCAGTTCTTC	CSAGGSGNGEQFF